Each of the 28 T cell receptor beta chains below was sequenced from the same sample in a study of cytomegalovirus exposure and HLA in healthy donors. Amplification used 60 Vbeta primers and 13 Jbeta primers. Method: immunoSEQ multiplex PCR; TCRdb's copy keeps in-frame clones and lacks some. The table shows more than 95,000 clones, with approximately 74% occurring only once. Sequenced sample: PBMCs. The receptors stem from a female donor in good health and CMV-seropositive.

The chain joins TRBV9 to TRBJ2-3, with 7 bases aligning to TRBD1. J lost 3 bases, V lost 2 bases, and 3 bases had no gene match. The length of the CDR3 is 14 residues. The germline V gene encodes CDR1 SGDLS and CDR2 YYNGEE. CDR3 residues: CASSVGTETDTQYF. CDR3 DNA: TGTGCCAGCAGCGTCGGGACAGAAACAGATACGCAGTATTTT.

The chain uses TRBV25-1 and TRBJ1-4; D is undetermined. The CDR3 spans 14 residues. The V gene lost 2 bases and the J gene lost 6 bases, with 10 bases spanning the gap. Germline V lookup: CDR1 MGHDK, CDR2 SYGVNS. The CDR3 protein is CASSEGRDHEKLFF. CDR3 bases: TGTGCCAGCAGTGAAGGGAGGGATCATGAAAAACTGTTTTTT.

This clone has more than one count but fewer than ten. The chain has TRBV19 and TRBJ1-2; no firm D call. Trimming took off 1 base at V and 3 bases at J, with 6 bases between the two ends. The germline CDR1 and CDR2 sequences are LNHDA and SQIVND (reference sequence). The CDR3 is 13 amino acids. The CDR3 bases are TGTGCCAGTAGTATAGTCCGGGACTATGGCTACACCTTC. Translation gives CASSIVRDYGYTF.

The chain is built from TRBV21-1 and TRBJ2-7; the tabulated D call, TRBD1, remains unverified against the DNA. TRBV21-1 is a recognized pseudogene. This CDR3 has 16 residues. The CDR3 spells CASSPRWQDRSYEQYF. The CDR3 nucleotides are TGTGCCAGCAGCCCACGATGGCAGGACAGGTCCTACGAGCAGTACTTC.

The gene calls are TRBV11-2 and TRBJ2-1; D gene uncertain. Between the trimmed V and J ends, which lost 3 bases and 2 bases, there was a span of 11 bases. The CDR3 length is 15 residues. The germline V gene has CDR1 SGHAT and CDR2 FQNNGV. In DNA form, the CDR3 reads TGTGCCAGCAGCTTGCTCTCCAGTCCCTACAATGAGCAGTTCTTC. It is translated as CASSLLSSPYNEQFF.

The chain carries TRBV5-1 and TRBJ1-2; TRBD1 aligns across 10 bases. V gave up 4 bases and J gave up 6 bases; unmatched junction bases: 12. The germline gives CDR1 SGHRS, CDR2 YFSETQ. The CDR3 has 16 residues. DNA of the CDR3: TGCGCCAGCAGCACCTGGACAGGGGGAAAGCTAAATGGCTACACCTTC. This codes for CASSTWTGGKLNGYTF.

The rearrangement uses TRBV7-2 and TRBJ2-3; 9 bases line up with TRBD2. From germline, CDR1 is SGHTA and CDR2 FQGNSA. The CDR3 contains 15 residues. J gave up 1 base and V 4 bases, and 3 bases lay outside the gene matches. The CDR3 loop reads CASSSRLAGTDTQYF. CDR3 nucleotides: TGTGCCAGCAGCTCACGACTAGCGGGCACAGATACGCAGTATTTT. The full variable domain, in which reference TRBV7-2 and TRBJ2-3 provide the parts outside the CDR3, is GAGVSQSPSNKVTEKGKDVELRCDPISGHTALYWYRQSLGQGLEFLIYFQGNSAPDKSGLPSDRFSAERTGGSVSTLTIQRTQQEDSAVYLCASSSRLAGTDTQYFGPGTRLTVL.

In this sample, this clone turned up once. The chain couples TRBV5-1 to TRBJ1-2; 8 nucleotides agree with TRBD1. Trimming cost V 4 bases and J 3 bases; bases outside gene matches: 5. CDR3 length: 14 residues. The V gene's germline CDR1 is SGHRS and CDR2 YFSETQ. This chain's CDR3 is CASSLQGADYGYTF. For the CDR3, the DNA is TGCGCCAGCAGCCTTCAGGGGGCAGACTATGGCTACACCTTC.

CDR3 residues: CASSLEPGGVTGNTIYF. The CDR3 nucleotides are TGCGCCAGCAGCTTGGAGCCAGGGGGCGTCACTGGAAACACCATATATTTT. The rearrangement joins TRBV5-1 to TRBJ1-3; 8 nucleotides align to TRBD1. This CDR3 spans 17 amino acids. V was clipped by 0 bases and J by 2 bases; unmatched bases: 7. Germline V gene lookup returns CDR1 SGHRS and CDR2 YFSETQ.

There are a few counts of this clone. The chain has TRBV4-1 and TRBJ1-5; unclear D gene. Germline V gene lookup returns CDR1 MGHRA and CDR2 YSYEKL. Trimming stripped 3 bases from V and 7 bases from J, with 10 bases between. This CDR3 is built from 13 residues. The CDR3 nucleotides are TGCGCCAGCAGCCAGGCCACCTTACAGCCCCAGCATTTT. The encoded protein is CASSQATLQPQHF.

The chain links TRBV23-1 to TRBJ1-1; TRBD1 matches at 8 bases. TRBV23-1 is recorded as an ORF, its role being uncertain. This CDR3 has 13 amino acids. V dropped 8 bases and J dropped 8; count of bases not matched to a gene: 10. The CDR3 protein is CASRVGQEEEAFF. In DNA form, the CDR3 reads TGCGCCAGCCGGGTGGGACAGGAGGAGGAAGCTTTCTTT.

The CDR3 protein is CASSQNPLGGSGPLTSTDTQYF. The CDR3, as DNA: TGCGCCAGCAGCCAGAACCCACTAGGTGGTAGCGGGCCTCTTACTAGCACAGATACGCAGTATTTT. The rearrangement joins TRBV4-3 to TRBJ2-3; 7 bases match TRBD2. The V gene's germline CDR1 is LGHNA and CDR2 YSLEER. The CDR3 runs to 22 residues. V was clipped by 3 bases and J by 0 bases; unmatched bases: 24.

On this clone itself: One junction end disagrees with the germline gene, perhaps due to a read error. CDR3 in DNA: TGTGCTAGCAGCATGGACAGGGGGGCTGAAGCTTTCTTT. Protein: CASSMDRGAEAFF. This chain uses TRBV7-7 with TRBJ1-1; the match to TRBD1 covers 10 bases. The germline V gene encodes CDR1 SSHAT and CDR2 FNYEAQ (reference sequence). This CDR3 comprises 13 residues. Variable domain in full (rest from reference TRBV7-7 and TRBJ1-1): GAGVSQSPRYKVTKRGQDVTLRCDPISSHATLYWYQQALGQGPEFLTYFNYEAQPDKSGLPSDRFSAERPEGSISTLTIQRTEQRDSAMYRCASSMDRGAEAFFGQGTRLTVV.

The rearrangement joins TRBV5-4 to TRBJ2-1; 7 bases match TRBD2. Germline V lookup: CDR1 SGHNT, CDR2 YYREEE (reference sequence). After removal of 4 bases from V and 6 bases from J, the junction contained 10 bases not matched to a gene. This CDR3 contains 15 residues. CDR3: CASSPIGREINEQFF. The CDR3 bases are TGTGCCAGCAGCCCTATTGGGCGGGAGATCAATGAGCAGTTCTTC.

The chain employs TRBV2 and TRBJ2-1, with D possibly being TRBD1 (5 bases). The germline CDR1 and CDR2 sequences are SNHLY and FYNNEI. This CDR3 has 13 amino acids. V was shortened by 10 bases and J by 8 bases, with 18 bases between the two germline ends. CDR3 protein: CAIGQGNSYEQFF. The CDR3 region has the DNA TGTGCCATCGGACAAGGAAATTCCTATGAGCAGTTCTTC.

The V and J genes are TRBV30 and TRBJ2-2; 10 bases line up with TRBD1. Germline V CDR1 and CDR2: GTSNPN, SVGIG (reference sequence). There are 16 residues in the CDR3. Trimming cost V 5 bases and J 6 bases; bases outside gene matches: 12. The CDR3: CAWHRQGAAWAGELFF. As DNA, the CDR3 is TGTGCCTGGCATAGACAGGGGGCAGCGTGGGCCGGGGAGCTGTTTTTT.

This rearrangement joins TRBV2 to TRBJ2-1; the D gene is possibly TRBD2 (6 bases). CDR3 length: 16 amino acids. Trimming pared 7 bases from V and 6 bases from J, leaving 22 bases between. CDR1 is SNHLY and CDR2 is FYNNEI in the germline V gene. Here the CDR3 reads CASKVNLASPSNEQFF. In nucleotides, the CDR3 is TGTGCCAGCAAGGTGAACCTAGCGTCCCCGAGCAATGAGCAGTTCTTC.

The table lists this clone with a few counts. The CDR3 DNA reads as TGTGCCATCAGTGATTTGAGCGGGGCGGGAGAAAACATTCAGTACTTC. Its translation is CAISDLSGAGENIQYF. The V gene is TRBV10-3, the J gene TRBJ2-4; the match to TRBD2 covers 7 bases. V dropped 3 bases and J dropped 5; count of bases not matched to a gene: 10. The CDR3 length is 16 residues. Germline loops: CDR1 ENHRY, CDR2 SYGVKD.

The CDR3 sequence: CASSQLGGNYGYTF. The CDR3 region has the DNA TGTGCCAGCTCACAGTTGGGGGGAAACTATGGCTACACCTTC. The rearrangement links TRBV18 to TRBJ1-2, with D tentatively TRBD1 (5 bases). This CDR3 spans 14 amino acids. Trimming shortened V by 4 bases and J by 2 bases, and 11 bases separated the two germline ends. CDR1 and CDR2 from the germline V gene are KGHSH and LQKENI.

The genes are TRBV18 and TRBJ1-1, with 9 bases aligning to TRBD1. The V segment lost 3 bases and the J segment 2 bases; nucleotides outside the gene matches: 4. This CDR3 contains 15 residues. Germline-derived CDR1 and CDR2 are KGHSH and LQKENI. CDR3 sequence: CASSPQGQGNTEAFF. The CDR3, as DNA: TGTGCCAGCTCACCCCAGGGACAGGGCAACACTGAAGCTTTCTTT.

This chain links TRBV7-9 with TRBJ1-1; D remains ambiguous. V was trimmed by 8 bases and J by 6 bases, leaving 19 bases between them. Germline loops: CDR1 SEHNR, CDR2 FQNEAQ (reference sequence). CDR3 size: 14 residues. The CDR3 sequence: CASRLSGRESEAFF. CDR3 sequence (DNA): TGTGCCAGCCGACTATCTGGGAGGGAGTCTGAAGCTTTCTTT.

The CDR3 DNA follows: TGTGCCAGCAGAAAGACTAGCGGGGGGTCGGGGACCCAGTACTTC. It specifies CASRKTSGGSGTQYF. The V gene is TRBV7-2, the J gene TRBJ2-5; 13 bases agree with TRBD2. CDR1 and CDR2 (germline): SGHTA, FQGNSA. Losses at the gene ends were 6 bases for V and 7 bases for J; bases not matched to a gene: 8. The CDR3 totals 15 residues.

This clone was picked up many times. V and J are TRBV4-3 and TRBJ2-1; 11 bases map to TRBD2. V was pared by 3 bases and J by 1 base, with 2 bases of the junction left unmatched. The CDR3 has 16 residues. Germline V gene data show CDR1 as LGHNA and CDR2 as YSLEER. CDR3 loop: CASSHRLAGSYNEQFF. The DNA of the CDR3 is TGCGCCAGCAGCCACCGACTAGCGGGATCCTACAATGAGCAGTTCTTC.

The genes are TRBV6-4 and TRBJ2-1; 9 bases line up with TRBD2. Trimming cost V 4 bases and J 9 bases; bases outside gene matches: 13. Germline-derived CDR1 and CDR2 are MRHNA and SNTAGT. This CDR3 has 16 amino acids. The CDR3 DNA reads as TGTGCCAGCAGTGGAGCTAGCGGGGAGGTGACGGGTGAGCAGTTCTTC. Amino acid sequence: CASSGASGEVTGEQFF.

The rearrangement links TRBV7-2 to TRBJ1-6; 8 positions match TRBD1. The CDR3 has 16 residues. V shed 6 bases and J 4 bases; nucleotides not matched to a gene: 8. Germline CDR1 SGHTA, CDR2 FQGNSA. In DNA form, the CDR3 reads TGTGCCAGCAGGTCCGACAGGGGCGGATATAATTCACCCCTCCACTTT. Protein sequence: CASRSDRGGYNSPLHF. The full variable domain, in which reference TRBV7-2 and TRBJ1-6 provide the parts outside the CDR3, is GAGVSQSPSNKVTEKGKDVELRCDPISGHTALYWYRQSLGQGLEFLIYFQGNSAPDKSGLPSDRFSAERTGGSVSTLTIQRTQQEDSAVYLCASRSDRGGYNSPLHFGNGTRLTVT.

This chain joins TRBV30 and TRBJ2-7, with a weak D call TRBD1 (6 bases). The CDR3 has 13 residues. Trimming removed 2 bases at V and 3 bases at J, with 11 bases between. Germline CDR1 GTSNPN, CDR2 SVGIG (reference sequence). The CDR3 loop is CAWSRGQNYEQYF. CDR3 sequence (DNA): TGTGCCTGGAGTAGAGGACAGAACTACGAGCAGTACTTC.

The V call is TRBV13, the J call TRBJ1-1; 10 nucleotides match TRBD1. The CDR3 has 17 residues. V shed 5 bases and J 5 bases; nucleotides not matched to a gene: 14. The germline CDR1 and CDR2 sequences are PRHDT and FYEKMQ (reference sequence). In nucleotides, the CDR3 is TGTGCCAGCAGCCCACGGGACAGGGGAGGGGGTAGTACTGAAGCTTTCTTT. Translating gives CASSPRDRGGGSTEAFF.

The chain is built from TRBV28 and TRBJ1-5; no firm D call. The CDR3 runs to 15 residues. CDR1 and CDR2 from the germline V gene are MDHEN and SYDVKM. The V end lost 6 bases, the J end lost 2 bases, and 14 bases lay between the germline ends. The CDR3 is CASRPEGLGNQPQHF. The CDR3 region has the DNA TGTGCCAGCAGGCCAGAGGGCTTGGGCAATCAGCCCCAGCATTTT. The variable domain in full, completed from reference TRBV28 and TRBJ1-5, reads DVKVTQSSRYLVKRTGEKVFLECVQDMDHENMFWYRQDPGLGLRLIYFSYDVKMKEKGDIPEGYSVSREKKERFSLILESASTNQTSMYLCASRPEGLGNQPQHFGDGTRLSIL.